Below, one T cell receptor beta chain is given with its context. This clone turned up a few times. The antigen it recognizes is unknown. It has no much larger one-base neighbor in the sample; base qualities were not kept. Donors were healthy HIV-negative adults with no recently reported acute infections or vaccinations. All donors were Caucasian adults living in Nashville, Tennessee, USA. CD4+ T cells were enriched through magnetic negative selection, after which naive cells were positively selected on CD45RA and the remaining negative fraction served as the memory subset. Blood was collected by leukapheresis, and PBMCs were isolated by Ficoll-Histopaque density gradient centrifugation and then cryopreserved in liquid nitrogen vapor phase. Analytical flow cytometry was used to check the purity and quantity of each magnetically sorted T cell population. Genomic DNA was isolated from each sorted fraction and quantified by UV absorbance on a Nanodrop 2000c.

Using the deep immunoSEQ assay, TCR CDR3 regions were amplified from genomic DNA by multiplex PCR. Extracted genomic DNA from each cell subset was spread evenly across all wells of several immunoSEQ 96-well plates, with each plate serving as a replicate. Each replicate PCR for sorted subsets received approximately 220 ng genomic DNA, equal to roughly 33,000 T cell genomes. The purified libraries were quantified using a Qubit 3.0 fluorometer, sized with a Bioanalyzer 2100, and then quantified again using the KAPA Library Quantification kit. Each immunoSEQ 96-well plate was sequenced on its own single-read 150-cycle Illumina NextSeq 550 flow cell. Concerning the study's data processing: Because only junctional sequences without quality scores were contained in the immunoSEQ output, filtering matching that applied to full-length reads could not be performed. Sequences were annotated with PyIR, a Python wrapper for IgBLAST v1.9, using IMGT germline references to assign V/J genes and CDR3. Reads were filtered out if the reads had weak V/J assignments (E-value above 1e-6), no CDR3, stop codons, out-of-frame junctions, or ambiguous translated residues. V3J clonotypes were defined by identical inferred V gene, J gene, and CDR3 amino acid sequence. To compute the percentage overlap between repertoires, the number of shared unique clonotypes was divided by the size of the smaller repertoire. Richness of each repertoire was evaluated using RTK rarefaction, the Chao1 estimator, and Recon v2.1 estimates of unobserved clonotypes. Generation probabilities were computed with OLGA for all TCRbeta clonotypes obtained by the gDNA method from a handful of donors. Not all clones reach the TCRdb copy of this immuneACCESS table, which keeps in-frame sequences only. Checked studies attribute under half of the gap to unresolved V genes and leave the rest unexplained. The V and J calls and the clone size are those of that table, but D and trimming were determined from the DNA. The sample table shows 600,000 to 750,000 clones, and 55% to 75% are seen once. Roughly 1.8% of the sample belongs to the ten largest clones.

The germline V gene encodes CDR1 LNHDA and CDR2 SQIVND (reference sequence). Including cysteine and phenylalanine, the CDR3 has 15 amino acids. This entry keeps only the CDR3 DNA: 45 bases, framed from base 1. Trimming takes 4 bases off V and 5 bases off J; junction bases not matched to a gene: 10. The sample belongs to a study of shared clonotypes between healthy human individuals (dated by TCRdb to about 2020). About the full investigation: Two women and a few men aged 18 to 49 years were included in the cohort. For each donor, CD4 naive and CD4 memory were each run on three plates, CD8 naive on two plates, and CD8 memory on one plate. To estimate repertoire size and how much clonotype sharing occurs between individuals, the study deeply sequenced the blood TCR repertoires of roughly 5 healthy adults. Different laboratories and diverse techniques were used to prepare libraries and sequence TCR repertoires, to increase sequencing depth and limit assay-specific biases. Between about 0.8 and 9 billion PBMCs per donor were obtained by leukapheresis. The paper's findings and limits, for the study overall: Even with the large sequencing depth, rarefaction of the sorted-subset datasets indicated that sequencing was incomplete. Pairwise subsampling indicated that sequencing depth was expected to affect the degree of clonotype sharing among donors. Roughly 5% of naive CD4, around 3.6% of naive CD8, 2.3% of memory CD4, and over 0.35% of memory CD8 clonotypes were shared across several donors. Sampling was limited to blood, and TCR repertoires in tissue likely differ from TCR repertoires in blood. Clonotypes shared by all four sorted-subset donors showed higher generation probabilities than non-shared clonotypes. Naive subsets generally had larger estimated clonotype richness than memory subsets did. The genetic and exposure-history diversity represented was limited by the small number of donors.

The V and J genes are TRBV19 and TRBJ2-5; 7 middle bases align to TRBD1. The source is a woman in her 30s in good health. Sequencing input: memory CD4+ T cells sorted from blood. The sample's cell subset or site label, decoded: CD45RA-negative fraction. The nucleotide sequence reads TGTGCCAGTAGTAGATCCGGGACAGTCGGCGAGACCCAGTACTTC. Translated, this gives CASSRSGTVGETQYF.